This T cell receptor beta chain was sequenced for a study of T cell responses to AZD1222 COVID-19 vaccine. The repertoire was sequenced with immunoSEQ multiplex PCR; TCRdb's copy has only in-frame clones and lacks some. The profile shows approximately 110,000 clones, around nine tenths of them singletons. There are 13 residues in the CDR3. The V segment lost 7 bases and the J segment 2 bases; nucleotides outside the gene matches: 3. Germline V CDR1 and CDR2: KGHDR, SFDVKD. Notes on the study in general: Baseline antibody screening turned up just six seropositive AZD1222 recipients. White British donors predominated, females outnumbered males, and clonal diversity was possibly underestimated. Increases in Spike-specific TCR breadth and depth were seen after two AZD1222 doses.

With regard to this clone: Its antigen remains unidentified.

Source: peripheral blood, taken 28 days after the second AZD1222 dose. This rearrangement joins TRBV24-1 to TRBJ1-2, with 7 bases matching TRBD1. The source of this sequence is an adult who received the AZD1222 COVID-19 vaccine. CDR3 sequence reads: CATSVQGNYGYTF. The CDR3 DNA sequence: TGTGCCACCAGCGTACAGGGGAACTATGGCTACACCTTC.